Listed below are T cell receptor beta chains from one sample, sequenced in a study of blood T cell repertoires in COVID-19. Profiling relied on immunoSEQ multiplex PCR, and the TCRdb table lists in-frame clones only, not all of them. The profile shows about 180,000 clones, over 80% of them singletons. Sequenced material: peripheral blood. The origin of the receptors is a woman aged 45-65 years with acute or convalescent COVID-19. Each CDR3 is given with its conserved first and last residue. The D gene is left open where the match is weak. Some rows mark clone size as missing; the rest say once, few, many or name a class of expanded clone.

clone size: .; V gene: TRBV19; J gene: TRBJ1-2; D gene: .; CDR3 DNA: TGTGCCAGTACCCCACAGGGTAACTATGGCTACACCTTC; CDR3 protein: CASTPQGNYGYTF
clone size: .; V gene: TRBV10-3; J gene: TRBJ1-2; D gene: .; CDR3 DNA: TGTGCCACCAATTCGGGGAAGGAGGGTGGCTACACCTTC; CDR3 protein: CATNSGKEGGYTF
clone size: .; V gene: TRBV5-6; J gene: TRBJ1-1; D gene: .; CDR3 DNA: TGTGCCAGCAGCTTAGGGGGTGAAGCTTTCTTT; CDR3 protein: CASSLGGEAFF
clone size: .; V gene: TRBV12-3/TRBV12-4; J gene: TRBJ1-2; D gene: .; CDR3 DNA: TGTGCCAGCAGTCAAGCGGGGAGCTATGGCTACACCTTC; CDR3 protein: CASSQAGSYGYTF
clone size: .; V gene: TRBV16; J gene: TRBJ1-2; D gene: TRBD1; CDR3 DNA: TGTGCCAGCACCCTTACCGGGACAGGGGTAAATGGCTACACCTTC; CDR3 protein: CASTLTGTGVNGYTF
clone size: .; V gene: TRBV11-2; J gene: TRBJ2-7; D gene: TRBD2; CDR3 DNA: TGTGCCAGCAGACCTCAGCGGGACTACCACGAGCAGTACTTC; CDR3 protein: CASRPQRDYHEQYF
clone size: .; V gene: TRBV7-6; J gene: TRBJ2-5; D gene: .; CDR3 DNA: TGTGCCAGCAGCTTACTCCAAGAGACCCAGTACTTC; CDR3 protein: CASSLLQETQYF
clone size: .; V gene: TRBV30; J gene: TRBJ1-2; D gene: TRBD1; CDR3 DNA: TGTGCCTGGAGTACCGATCCGGGACAGGGGGTCTTTGGCTACACCTTC; CDR3 protein: CAWSTDPGQGVFGYTF
clone size: .; V gene: TRBV5-1; J gene: TRBJ2-7; D gene: TRBD2; CDR3 DNA: TGCGCCAGTAGCGGGTCGCTGACTTACGAGCAGTACTTC; CDR3 protein: CASSGSLTYEQYF
clone size: .; V gene: TRBV2; J gene: TRBJ2-2; D gene: .; CDR3 DNA: TGTGCCAGCAGTGTGACACAGGGTCGTTGGACCGGGGAGCTGTTTTTT; CDR3 protein: CASSVTQGRWTGELFF
clone size: once; V gene: TRBV18; J gene: TRBJ2-7; D gene: .; CDR3 DNA: TGTGCCAGCTCTTCAGGGGGACTTACCAACGAGCAGTACTTC; CDR3 protein: CASSSGGLTNEQYF
clone size: .; V gene: TRBV30; J gene: TRBJ2-7; D gene: .; CDR3 DNA: TGTGCCTGGAGATCAGGGTGGACCTACGAGCAGTACTTC; CDR3 protein: CAWRSGWTYEQYF
clone size: .; V gene: TRBV24-1; J gene: TRBJ1-1; D gene: TRBD1; CDR3 DNA: TGTGCCACCAGTGATTGGGGGACAGGGGAAGCTTTCTTT; CDR3 protein: CATSDWGTGEAFF
clone size: .; V gene: TRBV19; J gene: TRBJ1-6; D gene: .; CDR3 DNA: TGTGCCACCGGAGTTTCCTATAATTCACCCCTCCACTTT; CDR3 protein: CATGVSYNSPLHF
clone size: .; V gene: TRBV6-5; J gene: TRBJ1-1; D gene: .; CDR3 DNA: TGTGCCAGCAGCCGTCCTAACACTGAAGCTTTCTTT; CDR3 protein: CASSRPNTEAFF
clone size: .; V gene: TRBV3-1/TRBV3-2; J gene: TRBJ1-1; D gene: .; CDR3 DNA: TGTGCCAGCAGCCAAGACTATATGAACACTGAAGCTTTCTTT; CDR3 protein: CASSQDYMNTEAFF
clone size: .; V gene: TRBV18; J gene: TRBJ1-2; D gene: .; CDR3 DNA: TGTGCCAGCTCACCAACCAGTCCGCCACTAAATGGCTACACCTTC; CDR3 protein: CASSPTSPPLNGYTF
clone size: .; V gene: TRBV7-2; J gene: TRBJ2-1; D gene: TRBD1; CDR3 DNA: TGTGCCAGCAGCGTGGACAGGCTTTCCTACAATGAGCAGTTCTTC; CDR3 protein: CASSVDRLSYNEQFF
clone size: .; V gene: TRBV4-1; J gene: TRBJ2-1; D gene: TRBD2; CDR3 DNA: TGCGCCAGCAGCCACCTCGGGACTAGCGGGGTCAATGAGCAGTTCTTC; CDR3 protein: CASSHLGTSGVNEQFF
clone size: .; V gene: TRBV19; J gene: TRBJ2-3; D gene: .; CDR3 DNA: TGTGCCAGTAGTATAGTCTCGGCGGGTCGCACAGATACGCAGTATTTT; CDR3 protein: CASSIVSAGRTDTQYF
clone size: .; V gene: TRBV7-9; J gene: TRBJ2-7; D gene: .; CDR3 DNA: TGTGCCAGCAGCCCCGTACCCTATTACGAGCAGTACTTC; CDR3 protein: CASSPVPYYEQYF
clone size: .; V gene: TRBV7-2; J gene: TRBJ2-7; D gene: .; CDR3 DNA: TGTGCCAGCAGGCAACAGGGGGGGTCCTACGAGCAGTACTTC; CDR3 protein: CASRQQGGSYEQYF
clone size: .; V gene: TRBV11-2; J gene: TRBJ2-7; D gene: .; CDR3 DNA: TGTGCCAGCAGCTTAGCCTTCTACGAGCAGTACTTC; CDR3 protein: CASSLAFYEQYF
clone size: .; V gene: TRBV6-5; J gene: TRBJ1-2; D gene: .; CDR3 DNA: TGTGCCAGCAGTAGCAGGGGTGATGGCTACACCTTC; CDR3 protein: CASSSRGDGYTF
clone size: once; V gene: TRBV5-1; J gene: TRBJ2-3; D gene: TRBD2; CDR3 DNA: TGCGCCAGCAGCCTGACTAGCGGCTCAGATACGCAGTATTTT; CDR3 protein: CASSLTSGSDTQYF
clone size: .; V gene: TRBV7-2; J gene: TRBJ2-7; D gene: TRBD1; CDR3 DNA: TGTGCCAGCAGCTCTAACAGGGGGTTCGAGCAGTACTTC; CDR3 protein: CASSSNRGFEQYF
clone size: .; V gene: TRBV5-4; J gene: TRBJ2-5; D gene: .; CDR3 DNA: TGTGCCAGCAGCTTGGCCACAGGGCAAGAGACCCAGTACTTC; CDR3 protein: CASSLATGQETQYF
clone size: once; V gene: TRBV13; J gene: TRBJ1-2; D gene: TRBD1; CDR3 DNA: TGTGCCAGCAGTAGCCAATTCAGGGGGCCGCAGAACTATGGCTACACCTTC; CDR3 protein: CASSSQFRGPQNYGYTF
clone size: .; V gene: TRBV11-2; J gene: TRBJ2-1; D gene: .; CDR3 DNA: TGTGCCAGCAGCCTTATTCTAACTAGCAGCTCCGCCTCCAATGAGCAGTTCTTC; CDR3 protein: CASSLILTSSSASNEQFF
clone size: .; V gene: TRBV10-3; J gene: TRBJ1-5; D gene: TRBD1; CDR3 DNA: TGTGCCTCGGGACAGGGGATCAGTCAGCCCCAGCATTTT; CDR3 protein: CASGQGISQPQHF
clone size: once; V gene: TRBV3-1/TRBV3-2; J gene: TRBJ1-3; D gene: .; CDR3 DNA: TGTGCCAGCAGCGCAACAGGTGGAAACACCATATATTTT; CDR3 protein: CASSATGGNTIYF
clone size: .; V gene: TRBV11-2; J gene: TRBJ1-3; D gene: .; CDR3 DNA: TGTGCCAGCTCCTATCGACTGAGCTCTGGAAACACCATATATTTT; CDR3 protein: CASSYRLSSGNTIYF
clone size: few; V gene: TRBV18; J gene: TRBJ1-2; D gene: .; CDR3 DNA: TGTGCCAGCTCACCAGGCTCAATGTCAGGCTATGGCTACACCTTC; CDR3 protein: CASSPGSMSGYGYTF
clone size: .; V gene: TRBV9; J gene: TRBJ2-7; D gene: TRBD1; CDR3 DNA: TGTGCCAGCAGCGCATCCAGGGGGACATTGGAATACGAGCAGTACTTC; CDR3 protein: CASSASRGTLEYEQYF
clone size: .; V gene: TRBV18; J gene: TRBJ1-5; D gene: TRBD1; CDR3 DNA: TGTGCCAGCTCACCAGTCGGGACAGGGAATCAGCCCCAGCATTTT; CDR3 protein: CASSPVGTGNQPQHF
clone size: .; V gene: TRBV19; J gene: TRBJ2-1; D gene: TRBD2; CDR3 DNA: TGTGCCAGTAGTCGGAGGACTAGCGGGAACTACAATGAGCAGTTCTTC; CDR3 protein: CASSRRTSGNYNEQFF
clone size: .; V gene: TRBV5-1; J gene: TRBJ1-4; D gene: TRBD1; CDR3 DNA: TGCGCCAGCAGCCTGGACAGGGCCGCAACTAATGAAAAACTGTTTTTT; CDR3 protein: CASSLDRAATNEKLFF
clone size: .; V gene: TRBV4-3; J gene: TRBJ2-1; D gene: TRBD2; CDR3 DNA: TGCGCCAGCAGCCAAGAGTCTACAAGTAGCGGGAGGCACAATGAGCAGTTCTTC; CDR3 protein: CASSQESTSSGRHNEQFF
clone size: .; V gene: TRBV4-3; J gene: TRBJ2-4; D gene: TRBD2; CDR3 DNA: TGCGCCAGCAGCCCTCACTCCCTTCGACTAGCGGGGGCCTCCAAAAACATTCAGTACTTC; CDR3 protein: CASSPHSLRLAGASKNIQYF
clone size: .; V gene: TRBV5-6; J gene: TRBJ1-1; D gene: .; CDR3 DNA: TGTGCCAGCAGCTTGGAAGGGCGGGGAGCTTTCTTT; CDR3 protein: CASSLEGRGAFF
clone size: .; V gene: TRBV3-1/TRBV3-2; J gene: TRBJ1-1; D gene: .; CDR3 DNA: TGTGCCAGCAGCCGCGGAGAGGCTGAAGCTTTCTTT; CDR3 protein: CASSRGEAEAFF
clone size: once; V gene: TRBV5-6; J gene: TRBJ1-5; D gene: .; CDR3 DNA: TGTGCCAGCAGCTTCGCCGGGGATAGCAATCAGCCCCAGCATTTT; CDR3 protein: CASSFAGDSNQPQHF
clone size: .; V gene: TRBV27; J gene: TRBJ2-5; D gene: .; CDR3 DNA: TGTGCCAGCAGAGAGAGCGTGGGGGGGCGCGGGGAGACCCAGTACTTC; CDR3 protein: CASRESVGGRGETQYF